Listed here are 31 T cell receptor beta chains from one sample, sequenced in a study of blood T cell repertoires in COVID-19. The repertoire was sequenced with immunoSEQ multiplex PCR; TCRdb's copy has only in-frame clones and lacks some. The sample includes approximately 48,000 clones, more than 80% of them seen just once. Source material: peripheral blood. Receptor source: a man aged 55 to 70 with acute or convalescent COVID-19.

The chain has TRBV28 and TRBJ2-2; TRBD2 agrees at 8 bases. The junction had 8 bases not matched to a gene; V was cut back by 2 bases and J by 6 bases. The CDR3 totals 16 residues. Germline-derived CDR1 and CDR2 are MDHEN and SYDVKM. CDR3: CASSLGLGLGAGELFF. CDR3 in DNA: TGTGCCAGCAGTTTAGGCTTGGGACTAGGCGCCGGGGAGCTGTTTTTT.

This chain's CDR3 is CASSPKPDSPLHF. The CDR3, as DNA: TGTGCCAGCAGCCCTAAACCGGATTCACCCCTCCACTTT. V is TRBV3-1 (or the pseudogene TRBV3-2) and J is TRBJ1-6; D unclear. Germline lookup yields CDR1 LGHDT and CDR2 YNNKEL (reference sequence). V lost 4 bases to trimming and J lost 8 bases, with 9 bases between them. The CDR3 contains 13 residues.

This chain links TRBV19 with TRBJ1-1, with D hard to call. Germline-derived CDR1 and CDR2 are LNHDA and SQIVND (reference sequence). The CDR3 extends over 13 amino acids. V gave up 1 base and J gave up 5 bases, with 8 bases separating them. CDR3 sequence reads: CASSIGRRTEAFF. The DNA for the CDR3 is TGTGCCAGTAGTATAGGGCGGCGGACTGAAGCTTTCTTT.

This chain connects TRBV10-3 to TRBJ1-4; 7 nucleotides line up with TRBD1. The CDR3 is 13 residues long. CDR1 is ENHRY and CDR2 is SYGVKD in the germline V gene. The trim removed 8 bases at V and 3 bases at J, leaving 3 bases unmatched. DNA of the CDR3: TGTGCCATCTCTAGGGGGCCTAATGAAAAACTGTTTTTT. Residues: CAISRGPNEKLFF.

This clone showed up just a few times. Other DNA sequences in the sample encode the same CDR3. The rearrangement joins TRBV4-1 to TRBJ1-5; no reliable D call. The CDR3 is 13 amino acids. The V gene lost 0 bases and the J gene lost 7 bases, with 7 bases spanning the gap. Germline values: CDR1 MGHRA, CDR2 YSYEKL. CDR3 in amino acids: CASSQDSSQPQHF. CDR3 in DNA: TGCGCCAGCAGCCAAGATAGCAGCCAGCCCCAGCATTTT.

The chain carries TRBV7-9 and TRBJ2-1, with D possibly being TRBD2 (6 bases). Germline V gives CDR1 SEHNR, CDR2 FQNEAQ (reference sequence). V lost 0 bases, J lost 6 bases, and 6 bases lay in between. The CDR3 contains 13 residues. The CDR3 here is CASSLAGGNEQFF. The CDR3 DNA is TGTGCCAGCAGCTTAGCGGGGGGCAATGAGCAGTTCTTC. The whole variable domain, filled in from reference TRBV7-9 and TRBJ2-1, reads DTGVSQNPRHKITKRGQNVTFRCDPISEHNRLYWYRQTLGQGPEFLTYFQNEAQLEKSRLLSDRFSAERPKGSFSTLEIQRTEQGDSAMYLCASSLAGGNEQFFGPGTRLTVL.

The CDR3 sequence is CASSSGPPTGRLSNYGYTF. DNA of the CDR3: TGTGCCAGCAGTTCCGGACCCCCCACAGGAAGACTTAGTAACTATGGCTACACCTTC. The chain employs TRBV28 and TRBJ1-2, with D perhaps matching TRBD1 (5 bases). Trimming cost V 4 bases and J 1 base, with 25 bases left between them. The CDR3 length is 19 residues. CDR1 and CDR2 from the germline V gene are MDHEN and SYDVKM.

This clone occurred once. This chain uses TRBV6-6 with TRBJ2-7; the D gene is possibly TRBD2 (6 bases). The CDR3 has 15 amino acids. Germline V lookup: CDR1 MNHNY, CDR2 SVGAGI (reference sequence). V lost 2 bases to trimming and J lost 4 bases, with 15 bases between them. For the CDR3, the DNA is TGTGCCAGCAGTTACAGACTAGGAGAAGTGTACGAGCAGTACTTC. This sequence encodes CASSYRLGEVYEQYF.

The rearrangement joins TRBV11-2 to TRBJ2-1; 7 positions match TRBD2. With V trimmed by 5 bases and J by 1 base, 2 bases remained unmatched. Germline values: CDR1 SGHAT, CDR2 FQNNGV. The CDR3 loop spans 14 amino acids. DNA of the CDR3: TGTGCCAGCAGCCGGGACTATTCCTACAATGAGCAGTTCTTC. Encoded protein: CASSRDYSYNEQFF.

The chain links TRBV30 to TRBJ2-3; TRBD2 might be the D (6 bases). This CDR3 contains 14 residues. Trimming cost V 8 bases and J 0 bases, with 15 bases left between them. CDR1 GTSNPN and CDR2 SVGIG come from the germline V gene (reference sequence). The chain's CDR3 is CAVGGPSSTDTQYF. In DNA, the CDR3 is TGTGCCGTCGGGGGACCTTCTAGCACAGATACGCAGTATTTT.

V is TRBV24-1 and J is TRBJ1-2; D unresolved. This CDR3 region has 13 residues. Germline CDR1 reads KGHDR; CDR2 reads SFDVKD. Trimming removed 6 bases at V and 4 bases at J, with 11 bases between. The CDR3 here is CATSLGQFYGYTF. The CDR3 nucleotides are TGTGCCACCAGTCTAGGCCAGTTCTATGGCTACACCTTC.

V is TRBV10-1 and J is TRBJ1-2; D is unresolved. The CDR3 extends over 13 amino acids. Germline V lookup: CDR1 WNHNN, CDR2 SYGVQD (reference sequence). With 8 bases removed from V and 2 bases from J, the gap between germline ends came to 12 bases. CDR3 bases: TGCGCCAGCCTACTAGGGTCCAACTATGGCTACACCTTC. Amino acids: CASLLGSNYGYTF.

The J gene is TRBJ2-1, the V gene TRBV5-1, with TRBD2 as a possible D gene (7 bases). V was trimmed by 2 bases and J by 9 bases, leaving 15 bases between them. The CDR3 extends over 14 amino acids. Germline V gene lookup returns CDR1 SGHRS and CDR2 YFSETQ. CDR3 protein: CASSLNREGGEQFF. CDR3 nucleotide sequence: TGCGCCAGCAGCTTAAACAGGGAGGGGGGTGAGCAGTTCTTC.

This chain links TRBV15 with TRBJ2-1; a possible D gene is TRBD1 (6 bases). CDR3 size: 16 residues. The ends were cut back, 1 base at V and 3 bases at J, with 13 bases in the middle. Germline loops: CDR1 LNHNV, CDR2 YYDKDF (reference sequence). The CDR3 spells CATSRVGTGIYNEQFF. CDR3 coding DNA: TGTGCCACCAGCAGAGTCGGCACAGGGATCTACAATGAGCAGTTCTTC.

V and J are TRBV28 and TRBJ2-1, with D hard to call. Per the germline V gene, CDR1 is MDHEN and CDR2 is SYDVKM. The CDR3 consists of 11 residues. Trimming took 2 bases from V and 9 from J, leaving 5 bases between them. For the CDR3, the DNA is TGTGCCAGCAGTTTAAGAGCTGAGCAGTTCTTC. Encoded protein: CASSLRAEQFF.

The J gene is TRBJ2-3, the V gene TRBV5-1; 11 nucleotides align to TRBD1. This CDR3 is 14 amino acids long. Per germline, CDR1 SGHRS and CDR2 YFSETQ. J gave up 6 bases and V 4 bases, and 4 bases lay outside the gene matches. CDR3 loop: CASSAGQGADTQYF. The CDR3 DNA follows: TGCGCCAGCAGCGCCGGACAGGGGGCTGATACGCAGTATTTT.

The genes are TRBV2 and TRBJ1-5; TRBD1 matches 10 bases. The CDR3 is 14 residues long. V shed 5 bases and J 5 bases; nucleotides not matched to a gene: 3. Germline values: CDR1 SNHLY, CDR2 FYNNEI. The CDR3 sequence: CASSPTGGHQPQHF. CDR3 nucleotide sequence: TGTGCCAGCAGTCCGACAGGGGGCCATCAGCCCCAGCATTTT.

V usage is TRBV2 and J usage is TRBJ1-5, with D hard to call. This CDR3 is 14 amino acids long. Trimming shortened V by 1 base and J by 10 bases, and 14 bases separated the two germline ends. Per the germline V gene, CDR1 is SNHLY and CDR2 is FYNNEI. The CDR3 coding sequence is TGTGCCAGCAGTGAAGTTACTACCCGCGATCCCCAGCATTTT. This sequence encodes CASSEVTTRDPQHF.

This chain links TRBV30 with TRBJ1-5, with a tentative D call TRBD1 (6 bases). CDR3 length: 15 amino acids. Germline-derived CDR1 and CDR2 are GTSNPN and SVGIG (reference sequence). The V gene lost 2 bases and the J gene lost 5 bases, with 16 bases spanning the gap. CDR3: CAWSKVSGVDQPQHF. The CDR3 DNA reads TGTGCCTGGAGTAAAGTATCAGGGGTTGATCAGCCCCAGCATTTT.

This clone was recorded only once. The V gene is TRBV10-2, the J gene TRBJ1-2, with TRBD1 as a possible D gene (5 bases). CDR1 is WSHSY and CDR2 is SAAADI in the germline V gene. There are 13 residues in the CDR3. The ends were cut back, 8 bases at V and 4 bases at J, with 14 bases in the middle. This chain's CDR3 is CASGRGGGYGYTF. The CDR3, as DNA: TGCGCCAGCGGCCGGGGGGGAGGCTATGGCTACACCTTC.

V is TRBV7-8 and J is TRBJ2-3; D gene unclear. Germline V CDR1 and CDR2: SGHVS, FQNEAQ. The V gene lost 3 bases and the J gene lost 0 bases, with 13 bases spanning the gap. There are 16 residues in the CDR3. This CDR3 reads CASSFLAEPSTDTQYF. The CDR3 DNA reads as TGTGCCAGCAGCTTCCTTGCGGAGCCTAGCACAGATACGCAGTATTTT.

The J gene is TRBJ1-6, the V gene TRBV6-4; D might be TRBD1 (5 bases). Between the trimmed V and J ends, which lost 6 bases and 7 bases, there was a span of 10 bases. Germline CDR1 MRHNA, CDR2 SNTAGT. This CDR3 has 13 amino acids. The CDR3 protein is CASRETANSPLHF. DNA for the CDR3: TGTGCCAGCAGGGAGACAGCCAATTCACCCCTCCACTTT.

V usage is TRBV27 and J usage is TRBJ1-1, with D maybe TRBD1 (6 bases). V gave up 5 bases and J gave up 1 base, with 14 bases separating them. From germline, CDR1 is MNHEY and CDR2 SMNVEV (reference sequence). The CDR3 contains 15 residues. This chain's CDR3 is CASSNWGRGNTEAFF. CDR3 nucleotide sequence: TGTGCCAGCAGTAACTGGGGCAGGGGGAACACTGAAGCTTTCTTT.

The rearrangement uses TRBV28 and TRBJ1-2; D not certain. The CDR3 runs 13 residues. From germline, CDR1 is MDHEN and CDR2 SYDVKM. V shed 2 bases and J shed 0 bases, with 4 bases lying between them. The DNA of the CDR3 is TGTGCCAGCAGTTTAACGGCTAACTATGGCTACACCTTC. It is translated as CASSLTANYGYTF.

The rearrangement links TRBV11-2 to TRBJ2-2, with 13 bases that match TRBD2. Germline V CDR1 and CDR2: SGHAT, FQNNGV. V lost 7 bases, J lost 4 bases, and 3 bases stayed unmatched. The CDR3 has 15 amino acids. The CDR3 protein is CASIGLAGVTGELFF. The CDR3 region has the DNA TGTGCCAGCATCGGACTAGCGGGAGTCACCGGGGAGCTGTTTTTT.

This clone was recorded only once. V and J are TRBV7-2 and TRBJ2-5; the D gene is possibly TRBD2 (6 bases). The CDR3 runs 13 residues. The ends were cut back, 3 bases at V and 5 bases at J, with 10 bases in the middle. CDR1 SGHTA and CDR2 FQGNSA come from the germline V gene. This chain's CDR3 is CASSFGGIETQYF. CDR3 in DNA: TGTGCCAGCAGCTTTGGCGGGATTGAGACCCAGTACTTC.

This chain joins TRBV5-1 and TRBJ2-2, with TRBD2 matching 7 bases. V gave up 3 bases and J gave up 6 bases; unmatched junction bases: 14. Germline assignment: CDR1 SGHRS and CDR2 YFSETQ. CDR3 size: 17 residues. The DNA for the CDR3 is TGCGCCAGCAGCTGGGGAGGGGATCAGCGGGATCCCGGGGAGCTGTTTTTT. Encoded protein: CASSWGGDQRDPGELFF.

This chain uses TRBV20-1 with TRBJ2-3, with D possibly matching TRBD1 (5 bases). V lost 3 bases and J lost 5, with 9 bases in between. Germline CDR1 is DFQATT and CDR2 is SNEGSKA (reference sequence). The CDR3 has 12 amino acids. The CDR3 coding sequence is TGCAGTGCTAGTCGCAGGGTAGATACGCAGTATTTT. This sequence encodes CSASRRVDTQYF.

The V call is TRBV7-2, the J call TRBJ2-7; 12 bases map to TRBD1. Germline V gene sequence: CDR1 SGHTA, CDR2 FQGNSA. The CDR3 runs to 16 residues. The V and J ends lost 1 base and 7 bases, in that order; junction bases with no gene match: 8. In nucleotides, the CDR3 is TGTGCCAGCAGCTTAGGTTGGGGACAGGGGGCTCGGGAGCAGTACTTC. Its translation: CASSLGWGQGAREQYF.

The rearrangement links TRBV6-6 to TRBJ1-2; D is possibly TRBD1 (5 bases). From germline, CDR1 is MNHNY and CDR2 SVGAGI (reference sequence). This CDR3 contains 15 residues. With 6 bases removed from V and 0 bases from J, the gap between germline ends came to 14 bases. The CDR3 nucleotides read TGTGCCAGCAGGGAGACAGTTCTATCTAACTATGGCTACACCTTC. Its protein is CASRETVLSNYGYTF.

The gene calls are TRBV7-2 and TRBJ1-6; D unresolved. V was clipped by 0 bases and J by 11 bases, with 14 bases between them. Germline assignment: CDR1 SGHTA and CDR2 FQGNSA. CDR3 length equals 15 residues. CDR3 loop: CASSLASGSRTPLHF. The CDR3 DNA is TGTGCCAGCAGCTTAGCTTCGGGAAGCAGGACACCCCTCCACTTT.